Described below is a single T cell receptor gamma chain sequence and its context. The antigen is undetermined. RNA was extracted from the cells and then reverse transcribed. Multiplex PCR used pooled V-gene forward primers and a constant-region reverse primer to amplify CDR3s. TCRdb applied CATT to the multiplex PCR reads for clone calling. The sample holds tens of thousands of gamma-chain clones, 20% to 25% seen once. The ends lost 5 bases at V and 4 bases at J; junction bases unmatched: 4. The germline V gene encodes CDR1 VENAVY and CDR2 YDSYNSRV. The CDR3 is made up of 13 amino acids. The sample belongs to a study of Vδ1+ human thymocytes. Alphabeta T cells were depleted, then CD3+ Vdelta1+ Vdelta2- thymocytes were FACS-sorted. Regarding the study as a whole: Thymic TRG and TRD repertoires appeared highly polyclonal, with Gaussian CDR3 length distributions.

The sequence was collected from a girl less than two years old who had congenital heart surgery. The chain has TRGV8 and TRGJP2. The sequenced sample consisted of Vdelta1+ gamma-delta thymocytes from the thymus. The subset: FACS-sorted CD3+ TCRalphabeta- TCRVdelta1+ TCRVdelta2- thymocytes. This CDR3 reads CATWGTSDWIKTF. The CDR3 bases are TGTGCCACCTGGGGTACTAGTGATTGGATCAAGACGTTT.